This T cell receptor beta chain was sequenced for a study of Ad26.COV2.S vaccination and SARS-CoV-2 variants. Study background: The COV1001 Ad26.COV2.S trial arm included the donor. Dosing was one shot or two shots 56 days apart.

Repertoires were generated with immunoSEQ multiplex PCR, while TCRdb's copy carries only in-frame clones and drops some. The table includes around 310,000 clones, 90% detected once. Germline CDR1 and CDR2: SEHNR and FQNEAQ (reference sequence). V lost 5 bases to trimming and J lost 15 bases, with 17 bases between them. The length of the CDR3 is 12 residues. Treatment given: around 19 received Ad26.COV2.S at low or high dose, single or two shots; about 5 received placebo; per-sample allocation not given. Day 63 after the first injection of vaccine or placebo was the sampling time. The receptor's source is a person aged 18-60 years who received the Ad26.COV2.S COVID-19 vaccine or a placebo. This chain links TRBV7-9 with TRBJ2-1; unclear D gene. The sample consisted of peripheral blood, taken in a trial of Ad26.COV2.S vaccine versus placebo. The CDR3 sequence is CASSPPLTGWFF. CDR3 nucleotides: TGTGCCAGCAGCCCGCCACTGACCGGTTGGTTCTTC.